One sample yielded the 22 T cell receptor beta chains listed below, sequenced in a study of blood T cell repertoires in COVID-19. TCRdb's table, derived via immunoSEQ multiplex PCR, lists solely in-frame clones and lacks some. The table has roughly 100,000 clones, roughly 81% seen once. Sequenced material: peripheral blood. These receptors were taken from a man of 80 years or more with COVID-19, enrolled during active disease.

This rearrangement joins TRBV11-2 to TRBJ1-1; D call uncertain. V lost 5 bases, J lost 4 bases, and 11 bases lay in between. CDR3 length: 13 amino acids. CDR1 SGHAT and CDR2 FQNNGV come from the germline V gene. CDR3 DNA: TGTGCCAGCAGCCTTTCCGAGGGCACTGAAGCTTTCTTT. Protein: CASSLSEGTEAFF.

The chain has TRBV7-2 and TRBJ2-1, with D perhaps TRBD2 (5 bases). V was shortened by 9 bases and J by 4 bases, with 13 bases between the two germline ends. Germline-derived CDR1 and CDR2 are SGHTA and FQGNSA. The CDR3 sequence is 13 residues long. For the CDR3, the DNA is TGTGCCAGTTGCACGAGGGAGTACAATGAGCAGTTCTTC. It yields the protein CASCTREYNEQFF.

V is TRBV6-2 or TRBV6-3 and J is TRBJ1-5, with 7 bases matching TRBD1. There are 15 residues in the CDR3. V gave up 0 bases and J gave up 6 bases; unmatched junction bases: 5. The germline CDR1 and CDR2 sequences are MNHEY and SVGEGT. The CDR3 reads CASSYSKGAGQPQHF. CDR3 in DNA: TGTGCCAGCAGTTACTCCAAGGGGGCTGGTCAGCCCCAGCATTTT.

The chain has TRBV15 and TRBJ1-2, with TRBD1 identical over 10 bases. Germline V gene data show CDR1 as LNHNV and CDR2 as YYDKDF (reference sequence). J gave up 1 base and V 5 bases, and 4 bases lay outside the gene matches. The CDR3 covers 15 residues. Here the CDR3 DNA reads TGTGCCACCAGCGCCCGGGACAGGGGTAACTATGGCTACACCTTC. Protein: CATSARDRGNYGYTF.

This CDR3 reads CASSFKGDQPQHF. DNA for the CDR3: TGTGCCAGCAGTTTCAAGGGGGATCAGCCCCAGCATTTT. The chain carries TRBV28 and TRBJ1-5, with a weak D call TRBD1 (6 bases). Trimming took off 3 bases at V and 5 bases at J, with 8 bases between the two ends. Germline V CDR1 and CDR2: MDHEN, SYDVKM. The CDR3 extends over 13 amino acids. Using reference TRBV28 and TRBJ1-5 for the parts outside the CDR3, the full variable domain is DVKVTQSSRYLVKRTGEKVFLECVQDMDHENMFWYRQDPGLGLRLIYFSYDVKMKEKGDIPEGYSVSREKKERFSLILESASTNQTSMYLCASSFKGDQPQHFGDGTRLSIL.

The chain uses TRBV5-4 and TRBJ1-1, with D hard to call. Germline V lookup: CDR1 SGHNT, CDR2 YYREEE (reference sequence). With 2 bases removed from V and 0 bases from J, the gap between germline ends came to 5 bases. The CDR3 has 13 amino acids. CDR3 sequence reads: CASSFSMNTEAFF. The CDR3 nucleotides are TGTGCCAGCAGCTTTTCCATGAACACTGAAGCTTTCTTT.

For this clone: Other DNA sequences in the sample encode the same CDR3. This chain connects TRBV3-1 (or the pseudogene TRBV3-2) to TRBJ1-6; 7 bases line up with TRBD1. The CDR3 contains 14 residues. Per the germline V gene, CDR1 is LGHDT and CDR2 is YNNKEL (reference sequence). Trimming cost V 4 bases and J 8 bases; bases outside gene matches: 5. The CDR3, as DNA: TGTGCCAGCAGCCCGCGGACAGGCTATTCACCCCTCCACTTT. Its protein product is CASSPRTGYSPLHF.

In this sample, this clone turned up a few times. The chain recombines TRBV4-3 with TRBJ1-5; D uncertain. This CDR3 is 14 amino acids long. V lost 0 bases and J lost 6, with 9 bases in between. Germline CDR1 is LGHNA and CDR2 is YSLEER. The CDR3 sequence is CASSQDRETQPQHF. CDR3 sequence (DNA): TGCGCCAGCAGCCAAGATCGGGAGACTCAGCCCCAGCATTTT.

This chain links TRBV6-5 with TRBJ1-2; the match to TRBD1 covers 9 bases. Germline CDR1 is MNHEY and CDR2 is SVGAGI. The trim removed 0 bases at V and 4 bases at J, leaving 3 bases unmatched. CDR3 length: 15 amino acids. The CDR3 DNA reads TGTGCCAGCAGTTACTCTAGACAGGGGGGCTATGGCTACACCTTC. It specifies CASSYSRQGGYGYTF.

The V gene is TRBV28, the J gene TRBJ1-4; D is perhaps TRBD1 (5 bases). The CDR3 spans 16 residues. CDR1 is MDHEN, CDR2 SYDVKM, per germline. The V end was cut by 2 bases, the J end by 7 bases, with 17 bases between. The CDR3 here is CASSLKPPWGGEKLFF. In nucleotides, the CDR3 is TGTGCCAGCAGTTTAAAACCTCCGTGGGGGGGTGAAAAACTGTTTTTT. The complete variable domain, with remaining parts taken from reference TRBV28 and TRBJ1-4, reads DVKVTQSSRYLVKRTGEKVFLECVQDMDHENMFWYRQDPGLGLRLIYFSYDVKMKEKGDIPEGYSVSREKKERFSLILESASTNQTSMYLCASSLKPPWGGEKLFFGSGTQLSVL.

The rearrangement joins TRBV30 to TRBJ2-1; TRBD1 matches at 7 bases. The CDR3 is 18 amino acids. CDR1 and CDR2 (germline): GTSNPN, SVGIG (reference sequence). Losses at the gene ends were 5 bases for V and 2 bases for J; bases not matched to a gene: 18. Here the CDR3 reads CAWRTDPATGSAYNEQFF. In nucleotides, the CDR3 is TGTGCCTGGCGCACCGACCCCGCGACAGGGAGCGCCTACAATGAGCAGTTCTTC.

The chain couples TRBV28 to TRBJ2-7; 8 bases are a match to TRBD2. CDR1 and CDR2 from the germline V gene are MDHEN and SYDVKM. This CDR3 contains 17 residues. V shed 3 bases, J shed 3 bases, and the junction held 13 bases outside the gene matches. The CDR3 bases are TGTGCCAGCAGTTTCGCATTAAGACTAGCGACCAACTACGAGCAGTACTTC. Translation gives CASSFALRLATNYEQYF.

The rearrangement links TRBV29-1 to TRBJ1-1, with 7 bases lining up with TRBD1. The CDR3 sequence is 13 residues long. Germline assignment: CDR1 SQVTM and CDR2 ANQGSEA. V shed 7 bases, J shed 6 bases, and the junction held 11 bases outside the gene matches. CDR3 region: CSAADRRVAEAFF. Here the CDR3 DNA reads TGCAGCGCTGCGGACAGGAGAGTAGCTGAAGCTTTCTTT.

The CDR3 sequence is CASSPGQGHSGYTF. CDR3 DNA sequence: TGCGCCAGCAGCCCCGGACAGGGGCACTCTGGCTACACCTTC. This sequence joins TRBV5-1 and TRBJ1-2, with 9 bases that match TRBD1. Trimming removed 4 bases from V and 7 bases from J; junction bases left unmatched: 8. CDR1 and CDR2 (germline): SGHRS, YFSETQ. The CDR3 covers 14 residues.

J is TRBJ1-2 and V is TRBV9, with 12 bases identical to TRBD1. The CDR3 length is 16 residues. V was pared by 4 bases and J by 6 bases, with 10 bases of the junction left unmatched. Germline loops: CDR1 SGDLS, CDR2 YYNGEE. The CDR3 region is CASSFNRDRGRNGYTF. CDR3 nucleotides: TGTGCCAGCAGCTTCAACCGGGACAGGGGGCGGAATGGCTACACCTTC.

The chain links TRBV6-5 to TRBJ1-4; no clear D gene. V shed 3 bases and J shed 0 bases, with 5 bases lying between them. There are 14 residues in the CDR3. Germline V CDR1 and CDR2: MNHEY, SVGAGI. CDR3 in amino acids: CASSYGATNEKLFF. The CDR3, as DNA: TGTGCCAGCAGTTATGGAGCAACTAATGAAAAACTGTTTTTT.

This clone was seen once. This chain links TRBV3-1 (or the pseudogene TRBV3-2) with TRBJ1-6; D might be TRBD1 (5 bases). V was trimmed by 0 bases and J by 8 bases, leaving 14 bases between them. CDR1 LGHDT and CDR2 YNNKEL come from the germline V gene (reference sequence). The CDR3 contains 16 residues. CDR3 coding DNA: TGTGCCAGCAGCCAAGATGGGGCAGCTTATGATTCACCCCTCCACTTT. This sequence encodes CASSQDGAAYDSPLHF.

This clone turned up a few times. J is TRBJ1-1 and V is TRBV28; a possible D gene is TRBD1 (5 bases). In germline, CDR1 is MDHEN, CDR2 SYDVKM. The CDR3 runs to 13 residues. V dropped 2 bases and J dropped 4 bases, with 8 bases sitting between them. The CDR3 DNA is TGTGCCAGCAGTTTAGGGGGGGGCACTGAAGCTTTCTTT. Its protein product is CASSLGGGTEAFF.

The rearrangement joins TRBV15 to TRBJ2-2; D unresolved. Germline V gene lookup returns CDR1 LNHNV and CDR2 YYDKDF (reference sequence). This CDR3 has 16 residues. Trimming stripped 0 bases from V and 2 bases from J, with 10 bases between. This chain's CDR3 is CATSRDVHTNTGELFF. CDR3 bases: TGTGCCACCAGCAGAGACGTGCACACCAACACCGGGGAGCTGTTTTTT.

The V call is TRBV7-9, the J call TRBJ2-3; D remains ambiguous. The CDR3 has 12 amino acids. The V end was cut by 5 bases, the J end by 9 bases, with 12 bases between. CDR1 is SEHNR and CDR2 is FQNEAQ in the germline V gene (reference sequence). The CDR3 loop is CASSPTTETQYF. The CDR3 DNA reads as TGTGCCAGCAGCCCGACGACGGAGACGCAGTATTTT.

This clone was counted between two and nine times. The rearrangement links TRBV4-3 to TRBJ2-3; possible D gene TRBD1, 5 bases. Germline V gene sequence: CDR1 LGHNA, CDR2 YSLEER. The CDR3 has 16 amino acids. V lost 0 bases and J lost 5, with 15 bases in between. The CDR3 nucleotides read TGCGCCAGCAGCCAAGATAAGGGGCAGGGTGAAGATACGCAGTATTTT. Its protein product is CASSQDKGQGEDTQYF.

The chain combines TRBV18 with TRBJ1-4; TRBD1 matches 10 bases. Germline CDR1 KGHSH, CDR2 LQKENI. V was pared by 0 bases and J by 7 bases, with 11 bases of the junction left unmatched. The CDR3 is 18 residues long. The CDR3 DNA is TGTGCCAGCTCACCACCTCGGGACAGGGGCGCTTTAAGTGAAAAACTGTTTTTT. Its translation is CASSPPRDRGALSEKLFF.